The rows below give T cell receptor beta chains drawn from one sample of a study of cytomegalovirus exposure and HLA in healthy donors. Clones were sequenced by immunoSEQ multiplex PCR, and TCRdb holds only the in-frame ones, with some missing. The data hold roughly 140,000 clones, with 50% to 75% observed a single time. The sample comprised PBMCs. The receptors shown here come from a woman aged 55-69 years in good health and CMV-seropositive. Each CDR3 is given with its conserved first and last residue. Each record gives: D gene, clone size, J gene, V gene, CDR3 DNA, CDR3 protein. A D gene is named only where the DNA matches it firmly. The size entry is marked missing in some rows and otherwise reads once, few, many or a size class.

>NA|few|TRBJ2-2|TRBV7-2
TGTGCCAGCAGAGACAGGAGGACCGGGGAGCTGTTTTTT
CASRDRRTGELFF
>TRBD1|NA|TRBJ2-2|TRBV19
TGTGCCAGTAGTTACCCGGACAGGGGGCACACCGGGGAGCTGTTTTTT
CASSYPDRGHTGELFF
>TRBD2|NA|TRBJ2-7|TRBV9
TGTGCCAGCAGCGTAGGGGTGGCTAGCGGGAGAGGTTCTTTCTACGAGCAGTACTTC
CASSVGVASGRGSFYEQYF
>TRBD1|NA|TRBJ1-4|TRBV2
TGTGCCAGCAGGAGAGGACAGGGGAATGAAAAACTGTTTTTT
CASRRGQGNEKLFF
>TRBD1|few|TRBJ1-1|TRBV5-1
TGCGCCAGCAGCTCACAGGGGGGCGACACTGAAGCTTTCTTT
CASSSQGGDTEAFF
>NA|NA|TRBJ2-1|TRBV7-6
TGTGCCAGCAGCTTAGGGAGGAACTACCCTACGAACAATGAGCAGTTCTTC
CASSLGRNYPTNNEQFF
>NA|few|TRBJ1-2|TRBV7-2
TGTGCCAGCAGCTTAGGACAGGCCACCCGAAATTATGGCTACACCTTC
CASSLGQATRNYGYTF
>TRBD1|few|TRBJ2-1|TRBV28
TGTGCCAGCAGTACTCCGGGACAGGGTGAAAATGAGCAGTTCTTC
CASSTPGQGENEQFF
>NA|NA|TRBJ2-3|TRBV10-1
TGCGCCAGCAGTCGGACTAGCACAGATACGCAGTATTTT
CASSRTSTDTQYF
>TRBD2|NA|TRBJ2-1|TRBV6-6
TGTGCCAGCAGTCGGACTAGCGGAAATAACAATGAGCAGTTCTTC
CASSRTSGNNNEQFF
>TRBD2|NA|TRBJ2-3|TRBV27
TGTGCCAGCAGTTCACCTTTAGCGGGGCATGCGGCTAGCACAGATACGCAGTATTTT
CASSSPLAGHAASTDTQYF
>NA|NA|TRBJ2-3|TRBV5-4
TGTGCCAGCAGCTCTGGACAGCGGGACACAGATACGCAGTATTTT
CASSSGQRDTDTQYF
>TRBD1|once|TRBJ1-2|TRBV5-4
TGTGCCAGCAGCTTGGGGGGACAGGGCGACTATGGCTACACCTTC
CASSLGGQGDYGYTF
>NA|NA|TRBJ1-5|TRBV15
TGTGCCACCAGCAGTCACGGAGGGTCGAGTCAGCCCCAGCATTTT
CATSSHGGSSQPQHF
>NA|NA|TRBJ2-3|TRBV7-2
TGTGCCAGCACCTCCGCGGATACGCAGTATTTT
CASTSADTQYF
>TRBD1|NA|TRBJ2-7|TRBV7-9
TGTGCCAGCAGCTTCGGACAGGGGAAAGGAGGCGAGCAGTACTTC
CASSFGQGKGGEQYF
>NA|few|TRBJ2-1|TRBV11-2
TGTGCCAGCAGCTTAGTCTGGGGTCAGGAGGGCTACAATGAGCAGTTCTTC
CASSLVWGQEGYNEQFF
>NA|NA|TRBJ2-1|TRBV7-9
TGTGCCAGCAGCTTGACTCTCAGCTCCTACAATGAGCAGTTCTTC
CASSLTLSSYNEQFF
>TRBD2|NA|TRBJ2-5|TRBV27
TGTGCCAGCAGGACACTCGGACTAGCGGGAGCGCAAGAGACCCAGTACTTC
CASRTLGLAGAQETQYF
>NA|NA|TRBJ2-1|TRBV27
TGTGCCAGCAGTCCCTCGGACTCGTACAATGAGCAGTTCTTC
CASSPSDSYNEQFF
>NA|NA|TRBJ1-5|TRBV10-3
TGTGCCATCAGTGAATCAGGGTGGGGCAATCAGCCCCAGCATTTT
CAISESGWGNQPQHF
>TRBD2|NA|TRBJ2-5|TRBV7-7
TGTGCTAGCAGCCCCACTAGCGGGAGTGAGACCCAGTACTTC
CASSPTSGSETQYF